Below are 10 T cell receptor beta chains sequenced from a single sample in a study of T cells after yellow fever vaccination (dated by TCRdb to between 2018 and 2021). In the paper's terms, the treatment or condition label means: live attenuated yellow fever vaccine strain. The library was obtained by 5' RACE. Sequencing used an Illumina NovaSeq 6000. TCRdb ran its own pipeline on the public reads, namely fastp trimming at Q25 and MiXCR clone calling, and kept in-frame beta chains. Each CDR3 protein gets just one entry, which takes the most common genes and DNA from the rows behind it. Present in this sample are 180,000 or so distinct CDR3 sequences, 11% of which were seen just once. The top ten constitute 30% to 45% of the sample. This material consisted of CD8+ T cells sorted from PBMCs, taken 15 days after the yellow fever booster vaccination. The source of these receptors is a young man who received the YFV17D yellow fever vaccine.

V and J are TRBV11-2 and TRBJ2-5; D not resolved. CDR1 is SGHAT, CDR2 FQNNGV, per germline. The V end lost 0 bases, the J end lost 2 bases, and 10 bases lay between the germline ends. This CDR3 comprises 15 residues. In nucleotides, the CDR3 is TGTGCCAGCAGCTTAGAATACACCTTACAAGAGACCCAGTACTTC. Residues: CASSLEYTLQETQYF.

This clonotype has just a few counts. This chain uses TRBV25-1 with TRBJ2-7; no clear D gene. Per the germline V gene, CDR1 is MGHDK and CDR2 is SYGVNS. Between the trimmed V and J ends, which lost 8 bases and 3 bases, there was a span of 8 bases. The CDR3 spans 11 residues. CDR3 DNA: TGTGCCAGCTCCCTCCGCTACGAGCAGTACTTC. This encodes CASSLRYEQYF.

This clonotype was counted a few times. The CDR3 loop is CASSVTSASTDTQYF. The DNA for the CDR3 is TGTGCCAGCAGCGTAACAAGCGCTAGCACAGATACGCAGTATTTT. The gene calls are TRBV9 and TRBJ2-3; D gene unclear. The germline gives CDR1 SGDLS, CDR2 YYNGEE. This CDR3 spans 15 amino acids. Trimming removed 1 base from V and 0 bases from J, with 9 bases in between. Filled out from reference TRBV9 and TRBJ2-3, the complete variable domain reads DSGVTQTPKHLITATGQRVTLRCSPRSGDLSVYWYQQSLDQGLQFLIQYYNGEERAKGNILERFSAQQFPDLHSELNLSSLELGDSALYFCASSVTSASTDTQYFGPGTRLTVL.

The chain is built from TRBV4-1 and TRBJ1-2; 7 bases line up with TRBD1. The germline gives CDR1 MGHRA, CDR2 YSYEKL. J lost 1 base, V lost 2 bases, and 1 base had no gene match. The CDR3 sequence is 14 residues long. CDR3 sequence: CASSQHRGNYGYTF. In nucleotides, the CDR3 is TGCGCCAGCAGCCAACACAGGGGTAACTATGGCTACACCTTC.

The chain uses TRBV20-1 and TRBJ2-7; TRBD2 aligns across 8 bases. Germline V gene sequence: CDR1 DFQATT, CDR2 SNEGSKA (reference sequence). Trimming removed 5 bases from V and 4 bases from J; junction bases left unmatched: 7. This CDR3 has 13 residues. CDR3 DNA: TGCAGTGCTCCGCGGGGCGGGGGGTACGAGCAGTACTTC. It encodes CSAPRGGGYEQYF.

This clonotype was seen only a few times. This rearrangement joins TRBV25-1 to TRBJ2-7, with 8 bases identical to TRBD2. The V segment lost 3 bases and the J segment 5 bases; nucleotides outside the gene matches: 12. The CDR3 has 16 amino acids. Germline V gene sequence: CDR1 MGHDK, CDR2 SYGVNS. The DNA for the CDR3 is TGTGCCAGCAGTGATGGTTCGGGACTAGTCTTCCACGAGCAGTACTTC. Encoded protein: CASSDGSGLVFHEQYF.

This clonotype was found a few times. The chain recombines TRBV5-5 with TRBJ1-5; D not certain. CDR1 and CDR2 from the germline V gene are SGHKS and YYEKEE (reference sequence). The CDR3 loop spans 15 amino acids. The V end lost 1 base, the J end lost 1 base, and 9 bases lay between the germline ends. The DNA of the CDR3 is TGTGCCAGCAGCTTGATGCGGGGAAGCAATCAGCCCCAGCATTTT. This encodes CASSLMRGSNQPQHF.

This clonotype was seen a few times. This chain uses TRBV4-1 with TRBJ1-1, with 7 bases identical to TRBD1. The ends lost 6 bases at V and 0 bases at J; junction bases unmatched: 13. This CDR3 is built from 17 residues. Germline V gene data show CDR1 as MGHRA and CDR2 as YSYEKL. The CDR3 is CASSPDRVGLLNTEAFF. The DNA of the CDR3 is TGCGCCAGCAGTCCTGACAGGGTAGGGCTCCTGAACACTGAAGCTTTCTTT.

This clonotype was recorded a few times. The rearrangement joins TRBV6-5 to TRBJ2-3; D not certain. The germline CDR1 and CDR2 sequences are MNHEY and SVGAGI. Trimming removed 1 base from V and 5 bases from J, with 7 bases in between. This CDR3 is 13 amino acids long. CDR3 region: CASSYFLGDTQYF. In DNA, the CDR3 is TGTGCCAGCAGTTACTTCTTGGGAGATACGCAGTATTTT.

In this sample, this clonotype turned up a few times. The rearrangement uses TRBV7-3 and TRBJ2-1; D may be TRBD2 (6 bases). In germline, CDR1 is SGHTA, CDR2 FQGTGA. CDR3 length: 13 amino acids. Trimming removed 1 base from V and 10 bases from J, with 11 bases in between. The CDR3 is CASSLKLRDEQFF. CDR3 DNA: TGTGCCAGCAGCTTAAAGTTGCGGGACGAGCAGTTCTTC.